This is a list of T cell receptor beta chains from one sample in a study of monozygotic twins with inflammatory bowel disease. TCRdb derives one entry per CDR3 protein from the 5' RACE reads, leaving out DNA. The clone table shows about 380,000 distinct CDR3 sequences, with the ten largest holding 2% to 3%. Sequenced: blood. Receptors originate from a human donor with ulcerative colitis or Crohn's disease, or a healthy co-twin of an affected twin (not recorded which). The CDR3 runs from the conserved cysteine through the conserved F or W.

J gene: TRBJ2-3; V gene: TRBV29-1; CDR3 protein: CSVEQGAITDTQYF
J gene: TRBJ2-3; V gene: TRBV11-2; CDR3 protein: CASSFAQKISTDTQYF
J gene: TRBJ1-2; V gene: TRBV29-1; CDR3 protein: CSGTGYLGGYTF
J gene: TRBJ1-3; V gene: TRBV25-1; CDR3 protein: CASSETGSAGNTIYF
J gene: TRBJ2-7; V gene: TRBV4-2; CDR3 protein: CASSQGAGEAYEQYF
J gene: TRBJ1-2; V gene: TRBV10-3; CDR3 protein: CAISEHIFLKTGNYGYTF
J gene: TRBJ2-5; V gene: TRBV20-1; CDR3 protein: CSARGATGMGETQYF
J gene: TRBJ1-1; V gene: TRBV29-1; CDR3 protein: CSVDLSQGVTEAFF
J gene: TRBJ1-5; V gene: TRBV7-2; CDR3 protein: CASARSWDQPQHF
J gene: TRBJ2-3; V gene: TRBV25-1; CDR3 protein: CASSGGGPDTQYF
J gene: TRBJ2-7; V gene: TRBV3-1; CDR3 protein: CASSKTGVGTYEQYF
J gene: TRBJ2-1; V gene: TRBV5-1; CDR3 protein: CASSVGQGNEQFF
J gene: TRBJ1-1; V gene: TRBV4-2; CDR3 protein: CASSQEGNAGGLSTEAFF
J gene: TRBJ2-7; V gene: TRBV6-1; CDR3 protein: CASSEVQGYEQYF
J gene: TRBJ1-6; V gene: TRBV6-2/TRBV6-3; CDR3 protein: CASDFGLDRVKNSPLHF
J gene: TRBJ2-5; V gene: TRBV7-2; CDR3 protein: CASSSRQQETQYF
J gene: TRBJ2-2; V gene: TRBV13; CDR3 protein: CASSPEGPNTGELFF
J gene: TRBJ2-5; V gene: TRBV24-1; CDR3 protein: CATSDGGTGLGETQYF
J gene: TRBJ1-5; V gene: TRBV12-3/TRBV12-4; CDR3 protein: CASSSQRGTSNQPQHF
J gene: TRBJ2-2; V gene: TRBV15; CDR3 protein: CATSPGTSGPPNTGELFF
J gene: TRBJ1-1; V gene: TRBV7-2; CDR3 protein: CASSFSLTGRDEAFF
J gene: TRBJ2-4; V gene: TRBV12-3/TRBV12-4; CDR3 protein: CASTKGGGAKNIQYF
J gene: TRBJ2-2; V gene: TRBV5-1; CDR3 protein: CASSLDSSGELFF
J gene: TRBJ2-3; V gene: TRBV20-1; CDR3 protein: CSARKPGSLSTDTQYF
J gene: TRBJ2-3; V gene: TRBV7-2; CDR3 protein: CASRPQSSSTDTQYF
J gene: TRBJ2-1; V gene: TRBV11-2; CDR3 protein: CASSPEPAGDYNEQFF
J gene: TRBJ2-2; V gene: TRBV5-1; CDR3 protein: CASSLRGMTENTGELFF
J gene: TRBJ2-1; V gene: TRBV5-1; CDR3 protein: CASSLDRGRNNEQFF
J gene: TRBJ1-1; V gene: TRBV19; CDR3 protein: CASSIDSYGLNTEAFF
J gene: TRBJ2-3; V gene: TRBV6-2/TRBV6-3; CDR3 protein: CASSYRTSADTQYF
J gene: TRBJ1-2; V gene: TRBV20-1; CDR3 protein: CSSEALGPTTNYGYTF
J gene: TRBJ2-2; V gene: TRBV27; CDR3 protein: CASSRLAGGTNTGELFF
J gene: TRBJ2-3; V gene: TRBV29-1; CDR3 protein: CSVGRVGDTQYF
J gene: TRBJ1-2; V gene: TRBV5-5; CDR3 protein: CASSFQGPSYTF
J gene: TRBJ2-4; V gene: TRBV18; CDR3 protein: CASSPRVAKNIQYF